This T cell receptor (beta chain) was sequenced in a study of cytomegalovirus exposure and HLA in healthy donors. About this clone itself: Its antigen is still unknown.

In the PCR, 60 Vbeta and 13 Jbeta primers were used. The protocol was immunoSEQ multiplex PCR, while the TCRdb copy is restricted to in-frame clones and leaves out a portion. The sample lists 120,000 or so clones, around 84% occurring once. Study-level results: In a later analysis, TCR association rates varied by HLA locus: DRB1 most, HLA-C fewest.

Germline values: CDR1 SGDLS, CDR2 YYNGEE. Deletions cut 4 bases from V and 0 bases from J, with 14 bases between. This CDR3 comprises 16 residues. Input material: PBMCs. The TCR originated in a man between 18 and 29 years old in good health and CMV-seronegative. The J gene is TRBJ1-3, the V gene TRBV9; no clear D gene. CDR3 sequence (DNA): TGTGCCAGCAGCCTGGGAGGTCCTAACTCTGGAAACACCATATATTTT. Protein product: CASSLGGPNSGNTIYF. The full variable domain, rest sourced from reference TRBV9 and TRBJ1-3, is DSGVTQTPKHLITATGQRVTLRCSPRSGDLSVYWYQQSLDQGLQFLIQYYNGEERAKGNILERFSAQQFPDLHSELNLSSLELGDSALYFCASSLGGPNSGNTIYFGEGSWLTVV.